Below, 27 T cell receptor beta chains from the same sample are listed, as sequenced in a study of CXCR3-negative and CXCR3-positive naive CD8 T cells. Study-wide findings and caveats: Naive cells that were CXCR3-positive had more hydrophobic TRB CDR3s (compared with CXCR3-negative naive cells).

The TRB libraries of cDNA were built by UMI-labeled 5' RACE. From its re-call of the 5' RACE reads, TCRdb lists each CDR3 protein once, without DNA. Reported are approximately 100,000 distinct CDR3 sequences; the ten largest clones contain 0.38%. The antigens these receptors bind are not known. The sample taken for sequencing was naive CXCR3+ CD8+ T cells from blood. Subset defined: CD45RO-CCR7+CD27+CD95- naive CD8+ T cells expressing CXCR3 (TNR3+). The source of these receptors is a human donor in good health. Some clones in this sample may be carry-over from other donors' samples.

The chain has TRBV4-1 and TRBJ2-1; no DNA is available, so the TRBD1 call from TCRdb remains unchecked. The CDR3 contains 15 residues. Germline V gene data show CDR1 as MGHRA and CDR2 as YSYEKL. CDR3 sequence reads: CASSQAPLSYNEQFF.

This chain joins TRBV7-9 and TRBJ1-2; TCRdb's D call, TRBD1, is unchecked because there is no DNA. The CDR3 length is 12 residues. Per germline, CDR1 SEHNR and CDR2 FQNEAQ (reference sequence). The CDR3: CASSVTGDGYTF.

The chain has TRBV7-6 and TRBJ2-3; TCRdb picks TRBD2, but there is no DNA to check that call. Germline V gene data show CDR1 as SGHVS and CDR2 as FNYEAQ. This CDR3 has 18 amino acids. This CDR3 is CASSLVPLGEGLSDTQYF.

This chain connects TRBV30 to TRBJ2-1; the TCRdb call, TRBD2, lacks DNA for checking. The CDR3 runs to 13 residues. Germline lookup yields CDR1 GTSNPN and CDR2 SVGIG (reference sequence). CDR3 sequence: CAWSWEGPGEQFF.

The chain employs TRBV21-1 and TRBJ2-7; TCRdb calls TRBD1, which cannot be checked without DNA. TRBV21-1 is tagged as a pseudogene. This CDR3 has 14 residues. The CDR3 is CASSDRDRGNEQYF.

The V gene is TRBV28, the J gene TRBJ2-7; no DNA is available, so the TRBD1 call from TCRdb remains unchecked. Germline V gives CDR1 MDHEN, CDR2 SYDVKM. CDR3 length: 14 residues. The chain's CDR3 is CASSPPGTGSEQYF.

The rearrangement uses TRBV6-5 and TRBJ2-7; TCRdb's assignment of TRBD2 cannot be checked, as there is no DNA. There are 16 residues in the CDR3. Germline CDR1 reads MNHEY; CDR2 reads SVGAGI. CDR3 in amino acids: CASSPGQGPSRYEQYF.

The chain has TRBV29-1 and TRBJ2-1; the TRBD1 assignment by TCRdb is unverifiable without DNA. Germline lookup yields CDR1 SQVTM and CDR2 ANQGSEA. The CDR3 spans 14 residues. The CDR3 is CSVVPPEGYNEQFF.

The chain employs TRBV7-9 and TRBJ2-5; with no DNA, the TCRdb D assignment of TRBD1 cannot be verified. There are 17 residues in the CDR3. Looked up from germline, CDR1 is SEHNR and CDR2 is FQNEAQ (reference sequence). The CDR3 region is CASSLDTGTGFQETQYF.

V usage is TRBV28 and J usage is TRBJ2-2; no DNA is available, so the TRBD1 call from TCRdb remains unchecked. This CDR3 comprises 14 residues. Germline CDR1 is MDHEN and CDR2 is SYDVKM. The CDR3 loop reads CASRLQGAAGELFF.

The chain is built from TRBV7-9 and TRBJ2-3. The length of the CDR3 is 13 residues. Germline assignment: CDR1 SEHNR and CDR2 FQNEAQ (reference sequence). The CDR3: CASSLASTDTQYF.

This chain links TRBV9 with TRBJ2-2; with no DNA, the TCRdb D assignment of TRBD1 cannot be verified. Looked up from germline, CDR1 is SGDLS and CDR2 is YYNGEE. The CDR3 totals 14 residues. CDR3: CASSAGQGIWELFF.

CDR3 protein: CASSQVGGSGELFF. The chain joins TRBV4-1 to TRBJ2-2; lacking DNA, the TRBD2 call made by TCRdb goes unchecked. CDR1 and CDR2 (germline): MGHRA, YSYEKL. The CDR3 loop spans 14 amino acids.

The chain is built from TRBV12-5 and TRBJ1-5; TCRdb outputs TRBD1, but without DNA this stays unchecked. Per the germline V gene, CDR1 is LGHNT and CDR2 is FRNRAP. This CDR3 has 12 residues. This CDR3 reads CASALGEQPQHF.

The gene calls are TRBV29-1 and TRBJ1-1. This CDR3 contains 14 residues. Germline-derived CDR1 and CDR2 are SQVTM and ANQGSEA. The chain's CDR3 is CSVEVAGMNTEAFF.

The chain has TRBV29-1 and TRBJ1-1; TCRdb's D call of TRBD1 is untestable without DNA. The length of the CDR3 is 11 residues. Germline-derived CDR1 and CDR2 are SQVTM and ANQGSEA. This chain's CDR3 is CSALRGSEAFF. Filled out from reference TRBV29-1 and TRBJ1-1, the complete variable domain reads SAVISQKPSRDICQRGTSLTIQCQVDSQVTMMFWYRQQPGQSLTLIATANQGSEATYESGFVIDKFPISRPNLTFSTLTVSNMSPEDSSIYLCSALRGSEAFFGQGTRLTVV.

This rearrangement joins TRBV7-3 to TRBJ1-2. This CDR3 contains 13 residues. In germline, CDR1 is SGHTA, CDR2 FQGTGA. The CDR3 spells CASSLNGNYGYTF.

The V call is TRBV19, the J call TRBJ1-1; TCRdb calls TRBD1, which cannot be checked without DNA. CDR3 size: 12 residues. Per the germline V gene, CDR1 is LNHDA and CDR2 is SQIVND (reference sequence). The CDR3 is CASNGGVTEAFF. Variable domain in full (rest from reference TRBV19 and TRBJ1-1): DGGITQSPKYLFRKEGQNVTLSCEQNLNHDAMYWYRQDPGQGLRLIYYSQIVNDFQKGDIAEGYSVSREKKESFPLTVTSAQKNPTAFYLCASNGGVTEAFFGQGTRLTVV.

The V gene is TRBV19, the J gene TRBJ2-4; checking the TCRdb D call of TRBD1 is not possible without DNA. Germline V CDR1 and CDR2: LNHDA, SQIVND (reference sequence). The CDR3 is 11 amino acids. The CDR3 protein is CAVSGKNIQYF.

This chain joins TRBV28 and TRBJ1-1; no DNA is available, so the TRBD1 call from TCRdb remains unchecked. The CDR3 sequence is 16 residues long. CDR1 and CDR2 (germline): MDHEN, SYDVKM. The CDR3 sequence is CASSLTGQGTEGEAFF.

V usage is TRBV7-9 and J usage is TRBJ2-7; no DNA is available, so the TRBD1 call from TCRdb remains unchecked. Germline-derived CDR1 and CDR2 are SEHNR and FQNEAQ (reference sequence). The length of the CDR3 is 15 residues. CDR3 region: CASSLAGQVTYEQYF.

V is TRBV29-1 and J is TRBJ2-2. In germline, CDR1 is SQVTM, CDR2 ANQGSEA. This CDR3 is built from 12 residues. The CDR3 loop is CSVFGNTGELFF.

The chain uses TRBV7-9 and TRBJ2-5; TCRdb names TRBD1, which stays unverified in the absence of DNA. CDR3 size: 15 residues. Germline-derived CDR1 and CDR2 are SEHNR and FQNEAQ (reference sequence). The CDR3 here is CASSLPPWAEETQYF. The whole variable domain, remainder taken from reference TRBV7-9 and TRBJ2-5, is DTGVSQNPRHKITKRGQNVTFRCDPISEHNRLYWYRQTLGQGPEFLTYFQNEAQLEKSRLLSDRFSAERPKGSFSTLEIQRTEQGDSAMYLCASSLPPWAEETQYFGPGTRLLVL.

The V call is TRBV6-8, the J call TRBJ2-7; absent DNA, TCRdb's TRBD2 call cannot be checked. Per germline, CDR1 MNHGY and CDR2 SAAAGT. The CDR3 has 17 residues. CDR3 sequence: CASSDARGRKSSYEQYF.

The chain employs TRBV4-1 and TRBJ2-1; without DNA, the TCRdb call of TRBD1 cannot be checked. CDR3 size: 16 residues. CDR1 is MGHRA and CDR2 is YSYEKL in the germline V gene. This CDR3 reads CASSLVWGTGDNEQFF.

The V and J genes are TRBV4-1 and TRBJ2-1; TCRdb returns TRBD1, unconfirmable since there is no DNA. The germline V gene has CDR1 MGHRA and CDR2 YSYEKL. The CDR3 sequence is 15 residues long. The CDR3 spells CASSQDPGDWGEQFF.

V is TRBV11-2 and J is TRBJ1-6; TCRdb selects TRBD1, and the lack of DNA leaves this call unchecked. The CDR3 is 16 residues long. Germline V gene lookup returns CDR1 SGHAT and CDR2 FQNNGV. CDR3 region: CASSSTGFVLNSPLHF.